This T cell receptor (beta chain) derives from a study of Ad26.COV2.S vaccination and SARS-CoV-2 variants. Study-level results: Higher spike-specific TCR breadth was found in vaccine recipients than in placebo recipients. Recipients of vaccine and of placebo showed similar breadth of their non-spike TCR repertoires. Substantial post-vaccination breadth of spike-specific CD8+ and CD4+ T cell responses was reported.

TCRdb's copy holds only in-frame clones and misses some; the assay was immunoSEQ multiplex PCR. The table lists about 87,000 clones, about four fifths of them singletons. Germline CDR1 SGHVS, CDR2 FQNEAQ. V lost 1 base and J 5 bases, leaving 11 bases between the germline ends. CDR3 length: 14 amino acids. About this clone: No antigen is known for it.

The chain joins TRBV7-8 to TRBJ1-2; D gene uncertain. The clonotype was recovered from a human donor who had recovered from COVID-19. The specimen was peripheral blood, collected after recovery from COVID-19. CDR3 sequence: CASSLGEEQYGYTF. Here the CDR3 DNA reads TGTGCCAGCAGCTTAGGGGAGGAACAGTATGGCTACACCTTC.